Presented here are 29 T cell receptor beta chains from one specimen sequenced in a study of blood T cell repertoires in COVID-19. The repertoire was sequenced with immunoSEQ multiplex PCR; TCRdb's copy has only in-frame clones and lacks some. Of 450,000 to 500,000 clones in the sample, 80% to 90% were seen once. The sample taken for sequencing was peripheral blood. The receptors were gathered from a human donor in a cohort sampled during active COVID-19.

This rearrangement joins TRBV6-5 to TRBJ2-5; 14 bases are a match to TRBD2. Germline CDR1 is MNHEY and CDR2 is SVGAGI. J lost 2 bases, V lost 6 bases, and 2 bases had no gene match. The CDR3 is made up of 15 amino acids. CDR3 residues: CASSWTSGRQETQYF. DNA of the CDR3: TGTGCCAGCAGCTGGACTAGCGGGAGGCAAGAGACCCAGTACTTC.

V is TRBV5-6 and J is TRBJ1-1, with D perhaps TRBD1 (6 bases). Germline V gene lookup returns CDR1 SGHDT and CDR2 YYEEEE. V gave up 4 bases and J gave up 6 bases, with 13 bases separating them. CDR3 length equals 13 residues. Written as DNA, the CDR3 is TGTGCCAGCAGCATCGGGGACAAGGCTGAAGCTTTCTTT. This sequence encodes CASSIGDKAEAFF.

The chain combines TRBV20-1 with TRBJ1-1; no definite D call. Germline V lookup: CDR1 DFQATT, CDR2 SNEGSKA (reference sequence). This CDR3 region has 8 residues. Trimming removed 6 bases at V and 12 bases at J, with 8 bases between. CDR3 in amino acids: CSAGGPFF. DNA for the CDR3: TGCAGTGCCGGAGGTCCTTTCTTT.

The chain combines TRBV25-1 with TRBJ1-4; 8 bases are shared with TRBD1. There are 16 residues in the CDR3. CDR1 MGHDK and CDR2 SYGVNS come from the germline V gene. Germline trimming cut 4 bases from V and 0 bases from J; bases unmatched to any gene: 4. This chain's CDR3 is CASSAYRGATNEKLFF. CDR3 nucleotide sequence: TGTGCCAGCAGTGCTTACAGGGGGGCAACTAATGAAAAACTGTTTTTT.

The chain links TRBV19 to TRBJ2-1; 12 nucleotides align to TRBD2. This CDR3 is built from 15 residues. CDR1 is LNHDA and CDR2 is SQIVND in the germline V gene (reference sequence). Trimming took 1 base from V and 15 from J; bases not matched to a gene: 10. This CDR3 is CASSIGASGRGRVFF. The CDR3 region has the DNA TGTGCCAGTAGTATAGGGGCTAGCGGGAGGGGAAGGGTGTTCTTC.

CDR3 in DNA: TGTGCCAGCAGCCTGCGGGGGGGGTATAATTCACCCCTCCACTTT. It yields the protein CASSLRGGYNSPLHF. V usage is TRBV2 and J usage is TRBJ1-6; TRBD1 might be the D (5 bases). Trimming stripped 6 bases from V and 4 bases from J, with 13 bases between. The CDR3 sequence is 15 residues long. From germline, CDR1 is SNHLY and CDR2 FYNNEI.

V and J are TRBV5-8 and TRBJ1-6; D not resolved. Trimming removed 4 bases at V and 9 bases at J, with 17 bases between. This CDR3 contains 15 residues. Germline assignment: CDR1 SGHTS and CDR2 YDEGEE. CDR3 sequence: CASSHYTHGGSPLHF. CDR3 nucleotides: TGTGCCAGCAGCCACTATACACACGGAGGTTCACCCCTCCACTTT.

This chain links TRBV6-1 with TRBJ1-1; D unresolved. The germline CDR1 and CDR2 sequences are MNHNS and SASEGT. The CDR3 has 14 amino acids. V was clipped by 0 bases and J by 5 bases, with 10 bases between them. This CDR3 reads CASSEAGVETEAFF. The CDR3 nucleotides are TGTGCCAGCAGTGAAGCCGGGGTTGAAACTGAAGCTTTCTTT.

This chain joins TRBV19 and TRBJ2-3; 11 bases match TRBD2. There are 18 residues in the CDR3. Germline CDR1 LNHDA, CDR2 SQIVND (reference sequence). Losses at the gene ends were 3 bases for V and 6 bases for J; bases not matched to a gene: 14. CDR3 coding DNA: TGTGCCAGTAGTATGAGAACTAGCGGGGGACCTAAAGGTGATACGCAGTATTTT. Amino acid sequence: CASSMRTSGGPKGDTQYF.

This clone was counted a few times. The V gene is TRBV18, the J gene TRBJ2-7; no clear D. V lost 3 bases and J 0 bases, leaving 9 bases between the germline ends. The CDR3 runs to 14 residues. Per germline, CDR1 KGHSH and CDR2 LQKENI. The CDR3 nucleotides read TGTGCCAGCTCACCCGGAGTGACCTCCTACGAGCAGTACTTC. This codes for CASSPGVTSYEQYF.

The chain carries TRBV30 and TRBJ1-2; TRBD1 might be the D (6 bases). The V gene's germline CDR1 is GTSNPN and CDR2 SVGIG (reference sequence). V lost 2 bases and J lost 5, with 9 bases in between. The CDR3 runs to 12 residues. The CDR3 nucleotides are TGTGCCTGGAGTATCGGACAGTATGGCTACACCTTC. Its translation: CAWSIGQYGYTF.

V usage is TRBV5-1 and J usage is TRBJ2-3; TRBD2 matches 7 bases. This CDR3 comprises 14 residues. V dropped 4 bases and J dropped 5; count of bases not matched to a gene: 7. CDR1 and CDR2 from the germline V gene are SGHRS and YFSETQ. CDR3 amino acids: CASSAGRGEDTQYF. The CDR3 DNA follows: TGCGCCAGCAGCGCGGGACGGGGGGAAGATACGCAGTATTTT.

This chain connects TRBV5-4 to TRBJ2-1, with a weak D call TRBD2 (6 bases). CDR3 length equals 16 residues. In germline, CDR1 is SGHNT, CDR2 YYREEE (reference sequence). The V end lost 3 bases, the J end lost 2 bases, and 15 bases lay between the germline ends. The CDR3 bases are TGTGCCAGCAGCTCCGGGGGAGCGATTGCCTACAATGAGCAGTTCTTC. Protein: CASSSGGAIAYNEQFF.

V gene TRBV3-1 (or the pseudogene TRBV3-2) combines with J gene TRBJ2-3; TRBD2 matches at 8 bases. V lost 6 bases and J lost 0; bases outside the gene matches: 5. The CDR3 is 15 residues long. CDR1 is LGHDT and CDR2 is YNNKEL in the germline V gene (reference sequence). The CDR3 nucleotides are TGTGCCAGCAGTGGAACTAGCGGTAGCACAGATACGCAGTATTTT. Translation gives CASSGTSGSTDTQYF.

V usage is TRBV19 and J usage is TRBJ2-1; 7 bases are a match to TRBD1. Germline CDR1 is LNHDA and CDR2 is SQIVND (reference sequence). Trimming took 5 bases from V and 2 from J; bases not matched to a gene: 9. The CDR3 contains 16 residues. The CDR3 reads CASSPGSGGAYNEQFF. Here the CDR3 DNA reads TGTGCCAGTAGTCCTGGATCAGGGGGAGCCTACAATGAGCAGTTCTTC.

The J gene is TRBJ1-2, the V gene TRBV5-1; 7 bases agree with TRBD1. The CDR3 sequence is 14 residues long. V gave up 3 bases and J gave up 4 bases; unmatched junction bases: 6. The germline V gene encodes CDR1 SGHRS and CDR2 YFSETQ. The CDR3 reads CASSSDRSFYGYTF. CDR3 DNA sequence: TGCGCCAGCAGCTCGGACAGGAGTTTCTATGGCTACACCTTC.

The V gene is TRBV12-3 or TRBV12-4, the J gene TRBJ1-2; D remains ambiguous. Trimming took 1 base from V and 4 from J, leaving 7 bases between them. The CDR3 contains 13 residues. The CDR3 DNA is TGTGCCAGCAGTTTAGAGCCCCCCTATGGCTACACCTTC. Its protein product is CASSLEPPYGYTF.

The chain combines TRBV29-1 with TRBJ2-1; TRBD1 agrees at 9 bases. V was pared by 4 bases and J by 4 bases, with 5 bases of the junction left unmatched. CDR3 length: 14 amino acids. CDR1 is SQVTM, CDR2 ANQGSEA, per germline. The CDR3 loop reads CSVVGDRAYNEQFF. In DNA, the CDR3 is TGCAGCGTTGTTGGGGACAGGGCGTACAATGAGCAGTTCTTC.

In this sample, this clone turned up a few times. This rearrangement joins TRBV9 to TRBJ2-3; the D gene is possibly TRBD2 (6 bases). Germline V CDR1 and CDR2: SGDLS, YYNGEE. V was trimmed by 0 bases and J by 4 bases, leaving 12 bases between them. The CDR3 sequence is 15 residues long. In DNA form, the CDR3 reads TGTGCCAGCAGCGTAGGTAGCGGTGTCGCAGATACGCAGTATTTT. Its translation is CASSVGSGVADTQYF.

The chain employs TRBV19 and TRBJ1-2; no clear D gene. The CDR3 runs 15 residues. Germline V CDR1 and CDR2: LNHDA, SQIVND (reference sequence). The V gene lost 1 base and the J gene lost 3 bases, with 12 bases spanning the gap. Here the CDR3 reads CASSIVGRIHYGYTF. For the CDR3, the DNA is TGTGCCAGTAGTATAGTCGGCAGGATTCACTATGGCTACACCTTC. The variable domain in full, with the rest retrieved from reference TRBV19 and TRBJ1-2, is DGGITQSPKYLFRKEGQNVTLSCEQNLNHDAMYWYRQDPGQGLRLIYYSQIVNDFQKGDIAEGYSVSREKKESFPLTVTSAQKNPTAFYLCASSIVGRIHYGYTFGSGTRLTVV.

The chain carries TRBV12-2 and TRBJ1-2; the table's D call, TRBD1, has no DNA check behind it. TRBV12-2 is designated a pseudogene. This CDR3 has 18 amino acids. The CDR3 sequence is CASRSGKTGGADGYGYTF. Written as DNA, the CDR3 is TGTGCAAGTCGCTCCGGAAAGACAGGGGGCGCAGACGGCTATGGCTACACCTTC.

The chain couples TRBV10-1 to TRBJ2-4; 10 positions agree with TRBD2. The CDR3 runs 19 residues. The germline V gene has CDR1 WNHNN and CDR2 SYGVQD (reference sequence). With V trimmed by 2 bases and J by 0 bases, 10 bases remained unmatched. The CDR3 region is CASSEGLAGAEEAKNIQYF. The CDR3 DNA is TGCGCCAGCAGTGAGGGGCTAGCGGGAGCAGAGGAAGCCAAAAACATTCAGTACTTC.

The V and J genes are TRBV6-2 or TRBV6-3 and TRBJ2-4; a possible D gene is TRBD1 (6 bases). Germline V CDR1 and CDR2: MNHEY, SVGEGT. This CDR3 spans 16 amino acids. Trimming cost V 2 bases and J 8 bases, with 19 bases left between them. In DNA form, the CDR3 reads TGTGCCAGCAGTTACCCTCCCAGGGGAGTTGGGGACATTCAGTACTTC. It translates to CASSYPPRGVGDIQYF.

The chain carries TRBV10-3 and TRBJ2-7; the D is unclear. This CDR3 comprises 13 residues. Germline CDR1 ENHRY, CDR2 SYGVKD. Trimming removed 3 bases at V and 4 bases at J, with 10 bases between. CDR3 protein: CAISDFDKYEQYF. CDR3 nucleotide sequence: TGTGCCATCAGTGACTTCGACAAGTACGAGCAGTACTTC.

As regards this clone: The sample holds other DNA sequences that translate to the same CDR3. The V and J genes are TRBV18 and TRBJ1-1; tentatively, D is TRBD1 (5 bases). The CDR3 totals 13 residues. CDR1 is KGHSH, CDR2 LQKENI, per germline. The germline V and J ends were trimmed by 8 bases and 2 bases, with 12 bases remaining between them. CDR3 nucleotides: TGTGCCAGCCGGGGGGACCGAAACACTGAAGCTTTCTTT. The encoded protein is CASRGDRNTEAFF.

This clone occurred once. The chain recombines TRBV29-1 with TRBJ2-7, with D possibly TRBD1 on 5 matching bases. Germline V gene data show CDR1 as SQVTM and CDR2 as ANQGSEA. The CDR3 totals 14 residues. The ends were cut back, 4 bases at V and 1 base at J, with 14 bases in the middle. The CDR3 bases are TGCAGCGTTGTGGAAGGGGCTGGTTCCTACGAGCAGTACTTC. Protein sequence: CSVVEGAGSYEQYF.

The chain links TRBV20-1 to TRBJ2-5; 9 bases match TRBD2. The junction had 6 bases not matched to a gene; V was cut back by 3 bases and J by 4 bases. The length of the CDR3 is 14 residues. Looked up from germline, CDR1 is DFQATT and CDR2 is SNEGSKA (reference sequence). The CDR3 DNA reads TGCAGTGCTAGTCTTCTAGCGGGAAGAGAGACCCAGTACTTC. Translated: CSASLLAGRETQYF.

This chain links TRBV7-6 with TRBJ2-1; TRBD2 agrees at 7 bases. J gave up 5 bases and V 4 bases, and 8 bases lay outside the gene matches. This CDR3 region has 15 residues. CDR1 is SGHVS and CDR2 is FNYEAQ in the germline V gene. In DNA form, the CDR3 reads TGTGCCAGCAGCTCGTATGGCGGGAGAGACAATGAGCAGTTCTTC. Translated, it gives CASSSYGGRDNEQFF.

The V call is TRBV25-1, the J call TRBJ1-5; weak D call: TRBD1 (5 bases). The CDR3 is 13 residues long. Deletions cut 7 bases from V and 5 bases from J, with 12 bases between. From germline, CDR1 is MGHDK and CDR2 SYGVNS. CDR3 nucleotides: TGTGCCAGCACCTCAGGAGGGGATCAGCCCCAGCATTTT. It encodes CASTSGGDQPQHF.